The 13 T cell receptor beta chains presented below share a single source sample, sequenced in a study of T cell repertoires in cytomegalovirus infection. TCRdb ran MiXCR on the reads and lists one entry per CDR3 protein. The sample contains roughly 300,000 distinct CDR3 sequences, roughly a quarter of which appear only once. What was sequenced was PBMCs. These receptors were obtained from a human donor in good health (CMV status not recorded). Some clones in this sample may be carry-over from other donors' samples.

The chain combines TRBV11-2 with TRBJ2-5; perhaps TRBD2 as D (6 bases). The V and J ends lost 2 bases and 4 bases respectively, with 20 bases between them. In germline, CDR1 is SGHAT, CDR2 FQNNGV. The CDR3 contains 17 residues. The CDR3 spells CASSLSLAGMGRETQYF. CDR3 nucleotides: TGTGCCAGCAGCTTATCGCTCGCGGGAATGGGGAGAGAGACCCAGTACTTC.

The gene calls are TRBV20-1 and TRBJ2-1; a weak D match, TRBD2 (6 bases). Germline CDR1 reads DFQATT; CDR2 reads SNEGSKA (reference sequence). This CDR3 has 15 amino acids. The V gene lost 6 bases and the J gene lost 11 bases, with 26 bases spanning the gap. The CDR3 sequence: CSARGTRQPSNKQFF. The CDR3 region has the DNA TGCAGTGCACGGGGGACCCGCCAGCCGAGTAATAAGCAGTTCTTC.

This clonotype was counted between two and nine times. The J gene is TRBJ2-7, the V gene TRBV28; tentative D call: TRBD1 (5 bases). V dropped 4 bases and J dropped 2 bases, with 9 bases sitting between them. CDR1 is MDHEN and CDR2 is SYDVKM in the germline V gene. The CDR3 sequence is 13 residues long. The CDR3 loop reads CASSWGVPYEQYF. CDR3 sequence (DNA): TGTGCCAGCAGTTGGGGCGTCCCCTACGAGCAGTACTTC.

The chain combines TRBV20-1 with TRBJ2-7; 12 bases agree with TRBD2. The CDR3 is made up of 16 amino acids. Germline CDR1 DFQATT, CDR2 SNEGSKA (reference sequence). Trimming removed 5 bases from V and 6 bases from J; junction bases left unmatched: 14. DNA for the CDR3: TGCAGTGCTTACAATCCTAGCGGGAGGGCCGAGCGCGAGCAGTACTTC. It specifies CSAYNPSGRAEREQYF.

The gene calls are TRBV11-2 and TRBJ2-5, with unresolved D. The germline CDR1 and CDR2 sequences are SGHAT and FQNNGV. Between the trimmed V and J ends, which lost 0 bases and 2 bases, there was a span of 7 bases. The CDR3 is 14 residues long. The CDR3 nucleotides are TGTGCCAGCAGCTTAGATAGACTTCAAGAGACCCAGTACTTC. Translation gives CASSLDRLQETQYF.

The chain links TRBV7-4 to TRBJ2-1, with D tentatively TRBD2 (5 bases). CDR1 and CDR2 (germline): SGHVT, SQSDAQ. The CDR3 length is 13 residues. V was shortened by 1 base and J by 14 bases, with 15 bases between the two germline ends. The CDR3 sequence is CASSLGGSRWKFF. In nucleotides, the CDR3 is TGTGCCAGCAGCTTAGGAGGGTCCCGTTGGAAGTTCTTC.

Only a few counts were recorded for this clonotype. The rearrangement joins TRBV7-2 to TRBJ2-3; TRBD1 is a possible D gene (6 bases). This CDR3 spans 14 amino acids. Germline V lookup: CDR1 SGHTA, CDR2 FQGNSA. V was pared by 3 bases and J by 3 bases, with 10 bases between. CDR3 nucleotide sequence: TGTGCCAGCAGCTTTGACAGGTGGACAGATACGCAGTATTTT. This sequence encodes CASSFDRWTDTQYF.

This clonotype was seen many times. The V and J genes are TRBV7-2 and TRBJ1-4; D possibly corresponds to TRBD1 (5 bases). Deletions cut 6 bases from V and 5 bases from J, with 16 bases between. The CDR3 has 15 residues. Germline V gene sequence: CDR1 SGHTA, CDR2 FQGNSA. The CDR3 DNA follows: TGTGCCAGCAGTTCCGGCGGGGCGGGAAATGAAAAACTGTTTTTT. Its protein product is CASSSGGAGNEKLFF.

This chain links TRBV12-3 or TRBV12-4 with TRBJ2-3; 7 positions agree with TRBD1. The CDR3 is 13 residues long. Trimming at V came to 6 bases and at J to 4 bases, leaving 4 bases not matched to a gene. The CDR3 loop is CASRNTGADTQYF. The CDR3 DNA reads TGTGCCAGCAGAAACACAGGGGCAGATACGCAGTATTTT.

This clonotype was recorded a few times. The chain links TRBV10-3 to TRBJ2-7; TRBD1 aligns across 8 bases. In germline, CDR1 is ENHRY, CDR2 SYGVKD. V lost 4 bases and J lost 6; bases outside the gene matches: 2. The CDR3 runs to 12 residues. The CDR3: CAISAGGGEQYF. In DNA form, the CDR3 reads TGTGCCATCAGTGCAGGGGGCGGCGAGCAGTACTTC.

This clonotype was picked up a small number of times. The V and J genes are TRBV5-1 and TRBJ2-7; the D gene is possibly TRBD2 (6 bases). The CDR3 is 14 residues long. Germline values: CDR1 SGHRS, CDR2 YFSETQ. V lost 3 bases and J lost 5, with 15 bases in between. The CDR3 DNA is TGCGCCAGCAGCTCGTACGTCGGGGGAAACGAGCAGTACTTC. This codes for CASSSYVGGNEQYF.

This clonotype was seen many times. The CDR3 nucleotides read TGTGCCAGCAGTCCCCTGGGTCCTCTAGCAGCCTACGAGCAGTACGTC. This sequence encodes CASSPLGPLAAYEQYV. The chain employs TRBV25-1 and TRBJ2-7; TRBD2 might be the D (5 bases). Trimming shortened V by 5 bases and J by 2 bases, and 19 bases separated the two germline ends. The CDR3 is 16 residues long. Germline assignment: CDR1 MGHDK and CDR2 SYGVNS.

This sequence joins TRBV7-2 and TRBJ2-7, with TRBD2 as a possible D gene (5 bases). Germline CDR1 and CDR2: SGHTA and FQGNSA. Deletions cut 3 bases from V and 7 bases from J, with 19 bases between. The CDR3 length is 15 residues. In DNA form, the CDR3 reads TGTGCCAGCAGCTTCTACGGGGTAAAGGAAGAAGAGCAGTACTTC. This encodes CASSFYGVKEEEQYF. Variable domain in full (rest from reference TRBV7-2 and TRBJ2-7): GAGVSQSPSNKVTEKGKDVELRCDPISGHTALYWYRQSLGQGLEFLIYFQGNSAPDKSGLPSDRFSAERTGGSVSTLTIQRTQQEDSAVYLCASSFYGVKEEEQYFGPGTRLTVT.